The 32 T cell receptor beta chains in this list originate from one sample, sequenced in a study of T cells in Graves' hyperthyroidism and ophthalmopathy (dated by TCRdb to the late 2010s). Libraries were built with multiplex PCR. The instrument was an Illumina HiSeq 2000. TCR beta CDR3 regions were amplified from RNA transcripts. For the first round of RT-PCR on the TCR CDR3, the HTBI primer set was used together with the Qiagen OneStep RT-PCR kit. Using fastp at Q25 and MiXCR, TCRdb reprocessed the public reads and kept productive beta chains. Merged by CDR3 protein, the rows form single entries marked with the most common genes and DNA. This sample lists 600,000 or so distinct CDR3 sequences; 46% were detected once. Of the sample, about 7.9% is held by the ten largest clones. Material for sequencing was peripheral blood or thyroid tissue (not recorded which). These receptors came from a woman younger than 30 with Graves' hyperthyroidism. Donor details come from another sample of the same person, matched by shared clones.

Notes on this clonotype: A much larger clone differs from this one at a single base, so this may be a read error. The chain is built from TRBV10-3 and TRBJ2-5, with TRBD2 matching 13 bases. Losses at the gene ends were 6 bases for V and 9 bases for J; bases not matched to a gene: 4. Looked up from germline, CDR1 is ENHRY and CDR2 is SYGVKD. The CDR3 has 13 residues. The CDR3 loop is CAIRGLAGVAQYF. Written as DNA, the CDR3 is TGTGCCATCAGAGGACTAGCGGGAGTAGCCCAGTACTTC.

The J gene is TRBJ1-1, the V gene TRBV10-1, with D hard to call. The CDR3 runs 17 residues. V lost 7 bases and J 5 bases, leaving 26 bases between the germline ends. The germline gives CDR1 WNHNN, CDR2 SYGVQD (reference sequence). The CDR3 is CASIAGGSPSRKTEAFF. CDR3 bases: TGCGCCAGCATTGCCGGAGGATCCCCGAGCAGAAAAACTGAAGCTTTCTTT.

The genes are TRBV20-1 and TRBJ1-5; no definite D call. V lost 1 base, J lost 0 bases, and 7 bases lay in between. The CDR3 is 14 amino acids. Germline CDR1 reads DFQATT; CDR2 reads SNEGSKA (reference sequence). The CDR3, as DNA: TGCAGTGCTAGAGCCCCAACTAGCAATCAGCCCCAGCATTTT. Amino acid sequence: CSARAPTSNQPQHF.

The chain uses TRBV6-1 and TRBJ1-5; 11 positions match TRBD1. The CDR3 consists of 16 residues. Per germline, CDR1 MNHNS and CDR2 SASEGT. The trim removed 7 bases at V and 4 bases at J, leaving 9 bases unmatched. CDR3 DNA: TGTGCCAGCAATGTTGGGGACAGGGGGGCGAATCAGCCCCAGCATTTT. Its translation: CASNVGDRGANQPQHF.

This clonotype was counted at least ten times. The chain couples TRBV15 to TRBJ1-2; 7 bases agree with TRBD1. The CDR3 runs 15 residues. Germline values: CDR1 LNHNV, CDR2 YYDKDF (reference sequence). V was pared by 1 base and J by 0 bases, with 2 bases of the junction left unmatched. CDR3 coding DNA: TGTGCCACCAGCAGAGGGACAGGCCCTAACTATGGCTACACCTTC. Encoded protein: CATSRGTGPNYGYTF. Variable domain in full (rest from reference TRBV15 and TRBJ1-2): DAMVIQNPRYQVTQFGKPVTLSCSQTLNHNVMYWYQQKSSQAPKLLFHYYDKDFNNEADTPDNFQSRRPNTSFCFLDIRSPGLGDTAMYLCATSRGTGPNYGYTFGSGTRLTVV.

This clonotype was seen only a few times. V is TRBV20-1 and J is TRBJ2-5, with 8 bases lining up with TRBD1. Trimming removed 3 bases from V and 4 bases from J; junction bases left unmatched: 4. The germline gives CDR1 DFQATT, CDR2 SNEGSKA (reference sequence). This CDR3 has 13 residues. The CDR3 coding sequence is TGCAGTGCTAGTCAGGGGGCAGGAGAGACCCAGTACTTC. It codes for CSASQGAGETQYF.

This rearrangement joins TRBV15 to TRBJ2-7; possibly TRBD2 for D (5 bases). CDR1 and CDR2 from the germline V gene are LNHNV and YYDKDF (reference sequence). Deletions cut 1 base from V and 7 bases from J, with 8 bases between. This CDR3 is built from 12 residues. The CDR3 coding sequence is TGTGCCACCAGCAGAGTGAGGGATGAGCAGTACTTC. It is translated as CATSRVRDEQYF.

This chain's CDR3 is CAIRGGLGENEKLFF. The CDR3 DNA follows: TGTGCCATCAGGGGCGGACTCGGGGAGAATGAAAAACTGTTTTTT. The J gene is TRBJ1-4, the V gene TRBV10-3; D is uncertain. V was pared by 6 bases and J by 5 bases, with 16 bases between. CDR1 and CDR2 from the germline V gene are ENHRY and SYGVKD. The CDR3 sequence is 15 residues long.

V and J are TRBV11-1 and TRBJ2-7; TRBD1 agrees at 7 bases. CDR3 length equals 13 residues. V lost 6 bases, J lost 5 bases, and 7 bases stayed unmatched. From germline, CDR1 is SGHAT and CDR2 FQDESV (reference sequence). Written as DNA, the CDR3 is TGTGCCAGCAGGGAGCAGGGGGACGACGAGCAGTACTTC. Its translation is CASREQGDDEQYF.

V usage is TRBV7-2 and J usage is TRBJ1-2; weak D call: TRBD1 (5 bases). This CDR3 has 15 amino acids. CDR1 is SGHTA, CDR2 FQGNSA, per germline. V dropped 1 base and J dropped 6 bases, with 15 bases sitting between them. The CDR3 region has the DNA TGTGCCAGCAGCTTAGATGAGGGGATTTTTGATGGCTACACCTTC. It codes for CASSLDEGIFDGYTF.

The V and J genes are TRBV20-1 and TRBJ1-5; D is uncertain. Germline loops: CDR1 DFQATT, CDR2 SNEGSKA (reference sequence). V was pared by 3 bases and J by 0 bases, with 9 bases between. The CDR3 totals 14 residues. In nucleotides, the CDR3 is TGCAGTGCTAGGGAAGGACTTAGCAATCAGCCCCAGCATTTT. This codes for CSAREGLSNQPQHF.

V and J are TRBV20-1 and TRBJ2-5; TRBD2 agrees at 12 bases. The trim removed 8 bases at V and 7 bases at J, leaving 8 bases unmatched. Germline lookup yields CDR1 DFQATT and CDR2 SNEGSKA (reference sequence). There are 13 residues in the CDR3. CDR3 nucleotides: TGCAGTTCCCGACTAGCGGGAGAAGGGACCCAGTACTTC. Translated, it gives CSSRLAGEGTQYF.

This clonotype was counted many times. The V call is TRBV7-9, the J call TRBJ1-2, with 7 bases aligning to TRBD1. Per the germline V gene, CDR1 is SEHNR and CDR2 is FQNEAQ (reference sequence). The CDR3 has 12 residues. V was pared by 6 bases and J by 8 bases, with 6 bases of the junction left unmatched. The DNA of the CDR3 is TGTGCCAGCAGACTTGGGACAGCCGGCTACACCTTC. As protein: CASRLGTAGYTF.

This clonotype was seen a handful of times. CDR3 DNA sequence: TGTGCCAGCAGTGAAAGGGTTTCCAGCCGGTACGAGCAGTACTTC. Its protein is CASSERVSSRYEQYF. V and J are TRBV2 and TRBJ2-7; D gene uncertain. Germline CDR1 and CDR2: SNHLY and FYNNEI. The ends were cut back, 2 bases at V and 4 bases at J, with 15 bases in the middle. The CDR3 runs to 15 residues. The complete variable domain, with remaining parts taken from reference TRBV2 and TRBJ2-7, reads EPEVTQTPSHQVTQMGQEVILRCVPISNHLYFYWYRQILGQKVEFLVSFYNNEISEKSEIFDDQFSVERPDGSNFTLKIRSTKLEDSAMYFCASSERVSSRYEQYFGPGTRLTVT.

At least ten counts were recorded for this clonotype. V is TRBV20-1 and J is TRBJ2-7; 8 positions agree with TRBD1. Germline-derived CDR1 and CDR2 are DFQATT and SNEGSKA (reference sequence). CDR3 length: 15 residues. V lost 1 base to trimming and J lost 1 base; unmatched junction nucleotides: 6. The CDR3 nucleotides are TGCAGTGCTAGAGTGTCGGACAGGGAGTCCTACGAGCAGTACTTC. It encodes CSARVSDRESYEQYF.

This clonotype was found a few times. The genes are TRBV19 and TRBJ1-2; no definite D call. CDR1 is LNHDA and CDR2 is SQIVND in the germline V gene (reference sequence). Between the trimmed V and J ends, which lost 1 base and 0 bases, there was a span of 12 bases. The CDR3 has 16 residues. The CDR3 nucleotides are TGTGCCAGTAGTATAGCCGGACGGCCGACTAACTATGGCTACACCTTC. Its translation: CASSIAGRPTNYGYTF. The whole variable domain, remainder taken from reference TRBV19 and TRBJ1-2, is DGGITQSPKYLFRKEGQNVTLSCEQNLNHDAMYWYRQDPGQGLRLIYYSQIVNDFQKGDIAEGYSVSREKKESFPLTVTSAQKNPTAFYLCASSIAGRPTNYGYTFGSGTRLTVV.

This clonotype was detected many times. The V and J genes are TRBV29-1 and TRBJ1-5, with 7 bases lining up with TRBD1. CDR3 size: 13 residues. The germline V gene has CDR1 SQVTM and CDR2 ANQGSEA. V lost 3 bases, J lost 5 bases, and 4 bases stayed unmatched. DNA for the CDR3: TGCAGCGTTGAGCCAGGGGGGGATCAGCCCCAGCATTTT. This codes for CSVEPGGDQPQHF.

This clonotype was detected a few times. The V call is TRBV6-5, the J call TRBJ2-7, with 14 bases aligning to TRBD2. Germline CDR1 is MNHEY and CDR2 is SVGAGI. With V trimmed by 8 bases and J by 6 bases, 9 bases remained unmatched. This CDR3 has 15 amino acids. CDR3 DNA: TGTGCCAGCGGCTCGGGACTAGCGGGAGTGTCCGAGCAGTACTTC. Amino acids: CASGSGLAGVSEQYF.

This rearrangement joins TRBV11-1 to TRBJ2-5; D perhaps matches TRBD1 (6 bases). V was shortened by 0 bases and J by 4 bases, with 9 bases between the two germline ends. Germline V gene data show CDR1 as SGHAT and CDR2 as FQDESV (reference sequence). The CDR3 covers 14 residues. CDR3 sequence reads: CASSLATGLETQYF. The DNA for the CDR3 is TGTGCCAGCAGCTTAGCCACAGGGTTAGAGACCCAGTACTTC. Full variable domain (missing parts from reference TRBV11-1 and TRBJ2-5): EAEVAQSPRYKITEKSQAVAFWCDPISGHATLYWYRQILGQGPELLVQFQDESVVDDSQLPKDRFSAERLKGVDSTLKIQPAELGDSAMYLCASSLATGLETQYFGPGTRLLVL.

There are many counts of this clonotype. J is TRBJ1-3 and V is TRBV5-1, with TRBD1 as a possible D gene (6 bases). Germline V CDR1 and CDR2: SGHRS, YFSETQ. The CDR3 contains 13 residues. The ends were cut back, 5 bases at V and 7 bases at J, with 13 bases in the middle. The CDR3 nucleotides read TGCGCCAGCAGTGAACAGGGTTCGAACACCATATATTTT. It specifies CASSEQGSNTIYF.

This chain uses TRBV7-2 with TRBJ1-1; D not resolved. The V end was cut by 8 bases, the J end by 4 bases, with 17 bases between. The germline V gene encodes CDR1 SGHTA and CDR2 FQGNSA. The CDR3 consists of 14 residues. The CDR3 loop is CASSPTRGPTEAFF. The DNA of the CDR3 is TGTGCCAGCTCACCGACGAGAGGGCCCACTGAAGCTTTCTTT. The full variable domain, its missing parts supplied by reference TRBV7-2 and TRBJ1-1, is GAGVSQSPSNKVTEKGKDVELRCDPISGHTALYWYRQSLGQGLEFLIYFQGNSAPDKSGLPSDRFSAERTGGSVSTLTIQRTQQEDSAVYLCASSPTRGPTEAFFGQGTRLTVV.

This clonotype was counted between two and nine times. V and J are TRBV20-1 and TRBJ1-5, with D unclear. Germline lookup yields CDR1 DFQATT and CDR2 SNEGSKA (reference sequence). With 6 bases removed from V and 3 bases from J, the gap between germline ends came to 18 bases. This CDR3 has 15 amino acids. For the CDR3, the DNA is TGCAGTGCCTACGGACTGATGGGGAACAATCAGCCCCAGCATTTT. Protein: CSAYGLMGNNQPQHF.

The V and J genes are TRBV29-1 and TRBJ2-7, with TRBD1 matching over 7 bases. The CDR3 spans 12 residues. Germline V lookup: CDR1 SQVTM, CDR2 ANQGSEA. V trimming: 6 bases; J trimming: 3 bases; junction bases outside the gene matches: 5. The CDR3 bases are TGCAGCGTGCCACAGGGGAACTACGAGCAGTACTTC. This gives the protein CSVPQGNYEQYF.

At least ten counts were recorded for this clonotype. The V call is TRBV19, the J call TRBJ1-2; 7 nucleotides line up with TRBD1. V lost 5 bases and J lost 6; bases outside the gene matches: 6. Germline CDR1 is LNHDA and CDR2 is SQIVND (reference sequence). There are 13 residues in the CDR3. The CDR3 DNA is TGTGCCAGTAGTTGGGGACAGTTCGATGGCTACACCTTC. This encodes CASSWGQFDGYTF.

This sequence joins TRBV7-2 and TRBJ1-5; D ambiguous. V was pared by 3 bases and J by 4 bases, with 16 bases between. The CDR3 has 16 residues. Per germline, CDR1 SGHTA and CDR2 FQGNSA. CDR3 sequence reads: CASSFGGVRRNQPQHF. The CDR3 DNA reads as TGTGCCAGCAGCTTTGGCGGGGTAAGGCGAAATCAGCCCCAGCATTTT.

This clonotype was recorded only once. The CDR3 loop reads CASNLDPGSYEQYF. The CDR3 nucleotides are TGTGCCAGCAATCTAGATCCGGGCTCCTACGAGCAGTACTTC. This chain uses TRBV9 with TRBJ2-7, with unresolved D. Trimming removed 6 bases from V and 0 bases from J, with 13 bases in between. The CDR3 is made up of 14 amino acids. Germline V gene data show CDR1 as SGDLS and CDR2 as YYNGEE.

The chain has TRBV6-5 and TRBJ1-2; D possibly corresponds to TRBD1 (5 bases). This CDR3 comprises 13 residues. Germline CDR1 MNHEY, CDR2 SVGAGI. V shed 4 bases and J shed 7 bases, with 13 bases lying between them. The CDR3 DNA follows: TGTGCCAGCAGTTCCACTTGGGGGTCTGGCTACACCTTC. It encodes CASSSTWGSGYTF.

The rearrangement links TRBV15 to TRBJ1-3, with D possibly TRBD1 on 5 matching bases. Germline CDR1 LNHNV, CDR2 YYDKDF (reference sequence). This CDR3 spans 17 amino acids. The ends were cut back, 3 bases at V and 0 bases at J, with 15 bases in the middle. Here the CDR3 reads CATSRDDGADSGNTIYF. The CDR3, as DNA: TGTGCCACCAGCAGGGACGATGGGGCTGACTCTGGAAACACCATATATTTT.

J is TRBJ2-6 and V is TRBV7-8; no reliable D call. The ends were cut back, 1 base at V and 18 bases at J, with 7 bases in the middle. The germline V gene encodes CDR1 SGHVS and CDR2 FQNEAQ. This CDR3 is 10 amino acids long. The CDR3 spells CASSLVLGTF. The CDR3 DNA follows: TGTGCCAGCAGCTTAGTCCTCGGGACTTTC. Variable domain in full (rest from reference TRBV7-8 and TRBJ2-6): GAGVSQSPRYKVAKRGQDVALRCDPISGHVSLFWYQQALGQGPEFLTYFQNEAQLDKSGLPSDRFFAERPEGSVSTLKIQRTQQEDSAVYLCASSLVLGTFGAGSRLTVL.

This clonotype turned up a few times. The V and J genes are TRBV7-2 and TRBJ1-2; TRBD1 matches at 8 bases. There are 17 residues in the CDR3. Germline loops: CDR1 SGHTA, CDR2 FQGNSA. V trimming: 5 bases; J trimming: 1 base; junction bases outside the gene matches: 12. Written as DNA, the CDR3 is TGTGCCAGCAGCCACCGGGACAGGCCTTCAGTTAACTATGGCTACACCTTC. This encodes CASSHRDRPSVNYGYTF.

The chain uses TRBV7-2 and TRBJ1-4, with TRBD1 identical over 7 bases. The CDR3 loop spans 13 amino acids. Germline lookup yields CDR1 SGHTA and CDR2 FQGNSA. Trimming removed 5 bases from V and 6 bases from J; junction bases left unmatched: 3. As DNA, the CDR3 is TGTGCCAGCAGCCAGGGGGTGGATGAAAAACTGTTTTTT. This sequence encodes CASSQGVDEKLFF.

The J gene is TRBJ1-6, the V gene TRBV7-3; D remains unclear. Trimming removed 1 base at V and 7 bases at J, with 11 bases between. Germline V CDR1 and CDR2: SGHTA, FQGTGA. The CDR3 is 15 amino acids. The chain's CDR3 is CASSLSGSENSPLHF. The CDR3 DNA sequence: TGTGCCAGCAGCTTAAGTGGCTCTGAGAATTCACCCCTCCACTTT.